The 29 T cell receptor delta chains below come from one sample, sequenced in a study of γδ T cells in repeated Plasmodium falciparum infection. Vgamma9/Vdelta2+ and Vdelta2-negative gammadelta T cells were flow-sorted from PBMC for bulk sequencing. TCRdb called clones anew from the multiplex PCR reads with CATT. Here the sample spans 90,000 to 95,000 delta-chain clones, 0.95% to 1% being singletons. The sample comprised gamma-delta T cells from blood. These receptors originate from a pool of human donors (malaria-infected and uninfected, not separated).

This clone appeared many times. This DNA's translation differs at residue 3 from TCRdb's protein, which comes from a much larger clone; a read error is likely, and the protein shown is translated from the DNA. The rearrangement links TRDV2 to TRDJ1, with TRDD3 matching 10 bases. Germline loops: CDR1 GEAIGNYY, CDR2 EKD. The CDR3 contains 16 residues. This chain's CDR3 is CARDTVSLGDKDKLIF. As DNA, the CDR3 is TGTGCCCGTGACACCGTTTCGCTGGGGGATAAAGATAAACTCATCTTT.

As for this clone: With a far larger clone one base away, a read error is the likely cause. Additional DNA sequences in this sample encode the identical CDR3. The V call is TRDV1, the J call TRDJ1; TRDD2 is a possible D gene (5 bases). Because TCRdb records no J gene, it was assigned here through a match of the DNA to germline. The CDR3 is 16 amino acids. The germline V gene encodes CDR1 TSWWSYY and CDR2 QGS. The chain's CDR3 is CALLKGWPSGTDKLIF. CDR3 DNA sequence: TGTGCCCTTCTAAAGGGGTGGCCTTCGGGAACCGATAAACTCATCTTT.

The sample holds many counts of this clone. This sample includes further DNA sequences coding for the same CDR3. This chain joins TRDV3 and TRDJ1; 8 bases match TRDD2. Germline V lookup: CDR1 TVYSNPD, CDR2 GDNSRS (reference sequence). CDR3 length: 18 amino acids. V lost 4 bases, J lost 2 bases, and 21 bases stayed unmatched. This CDR3 reads CASRLPSKYWANTDKLIF. DNA of the CDR3: TGTGCCTCTCGCCTTCCTAGCAAGTACTGGGCTAATACCGATAAACTCATCTTT.

This clone appeared a few times. This likely came from a read error, as a far larger clone is one base away. This sample includes further DNA sequences coding for the same CDR3. This chain uses TRDV1 with TRDJ1; D is uncertain. TCRdb carries no J gene annotation; the J gene was assigned here by matching the DNA with germline. CDR3 length equals 20 residues. CDR1 and CDR2 (germline): TSWWSYY, QGS. The CDR3 reads CALGELGPYGNGHQADKLIF. The CDR3 coding sequence is TGTGCTCTTGGGGAACTAGGGCCCTATGGCAATGGCCACCAAGCCGACAAACTCATCTTT.

This clone was detected many times. The J gene is TRDJ1, the V gene TRDV1; 9 nucleotides align to TRDD3. This CDR3 has 21 amino acids. CDR1 TSWWSYY and CDR2 QGS come from the germline V gene. Losses at the gene ends were 5 bases for V and 0 bases for J; bases not matched to a gene: 22. DNA for the CDR3: TGTGCTCTTGGGATAATAGGCTGCTGTACTGGGGGAAACGAAAACACCGATAAACTCATCTTT. Protein product: CALGIIGCCTGGNENTDKLIF.

In its sample, this clone was seen a few times. The protein recorded in TCRdb matches a much larger clone and deviates from this DNA's translation at residue 11, suggesting a read error; the protein here is obtained by translating the DNA. The rearrangement links TRDV2 to TRDJ3; the match to TRDD3 covers 10 bases. Assignment of the J gene here rests on matching the DNA to germline, because TCRdb gives none. The CDR3 runs 18 residues. Trimming cost V 1 base and J 5 bases; bases outside gene matches: 7. CDR1 GEAIGNYY and CDR2 EKD come from the germline V gene. In DNA, the CDR3 is TGTGCCTGTGACACTGGGGGATACCAGTCCGGGGACACCCGACAGATGTTTTTC. Translation gives CACDTGGYQSGDTRQMFF.

On this clone itself: This likely reflects a read error, since a far larger clone is one base away. Other DNA sequences from this sample encode an identical CDR3 as well. V gene assignment gives TRDV1, but the J gene was left uncalled; the D call TRDD3 from the table was never checked on the DNA. Germline CDR1 and CDR2: TSWWSYY and QGS. The CDR3 totals 18 residues. In DNA, the CDR3 is TGTGCTCTTGGGGAACCAAGAGTGGGGGACCAGTACACCGATAAGCTCATCTTT. This gives the protein CALGEPRVGDQYTDKLIF.

The table lists this clone with a few counts. The chain has TRDV2 and TRDJ1; 10 bases fit TRDD3. The J gene was not available in TCRdb and was assigned here by matching the DNA to germline segments. From germline, CDR1 is GEAIGNYY and CDR2 EKD. CDR3 length: 14 residues. DNA of the CDR3: TGTTCCGTACTGGGGGATCCCTACACCGATAAACTCATCTTT. Protein product: CSVLGDPYTDKLIF.

The table lists this clone with a few counts. TCRdb has a much larger clone's protein, which differs at residues 14 and 16 from the translation of this DNA, likely because of a read error; what is shown is the protein translated from the DNA. CDR3 protein: CALGELMGGPYWGTSCTDKLIF. CDR3 nucleotide sequence: TGTGCTCTTGGGGAACTCATGGGTGGACCGTACTGGGGGACGTCGTGCACCGATAAACTCATCTTT. The chain links TRDV1 to TRDJ1, with TRDD3 identical over 9 bases. The CDR3 extends over 22 amino acids. Trimming cost V 0 bases and J 1 base; bases outside gene matches: 21. The germline V gene encodes CDR1 TSWWSYY and CDR2 QGS.

This clone was detected a few times. TCRdb's listed protein matches a much larger clone and diverges from this DNA's translation at residue 10, likely through a read error; the protein shown comes from the DNA. The chain couples TRDV1 to TRDJ2; D is uncertain. Germline-derived CDR1 and CDR2 are TSWWSYY and QGS. V lost 4 bases to trimming and J lost 3 bases, with 24 bases between them. There are 19 residues in the CDR3. CDR3 amino acids: CALGGLRASALTLTAQLFF. CDR3 in DNA: TGTGCTCTTGGGGGGCTACGAGCCAGCGCCCTAACCCTGACAGCACAACTCTTCTTT.

About this clone itself: A far larger clone lies a single base away; this is likely a read error. In the same sample, other DNA sequences code for this CDR3. The chain is built from TRDV1 and TRDJ2; D is ambiguous. Because TCRdb records no J gene, it was assigned here through a match of the DNA to germline. Germline values: CDR1 TSWWSYY, CDR2 QGS. This CDR3 region has 24 residues. The ends were cut back, 0 bases at V and 0 bases at J, with 32 bases in the middle. The CDR3 region is CALGELESGPRPFWDSTLTAQLFF. For the CDR3, the DNA is TGTGCTCTTGGGGAACTAGAGTCCGGCCCAAGGCCCTTTTGGGACTCAACTTTGACAGCACAACTCTTCTTT.

For this clone: The protein in TCRdb stems from a much larger clone and differs at residue 12 from this DNA's translation, likely a read error; here the protein is translated from the DNA. The chain has TRDV1 and TRDJ1, with 7 bases that match TRDD3. TCRdb offers no J gene call, so here the DNA was matched to germline to obtain one. Trimming removed 2 bases from V and 0 bases from J; junction bases left unmatched: 33. The germline V gene has CDR1 TSWWSYY and CDR2 QGS. The CDR3 contains 25 residues. CDR3 sequence reads: CALGEVGLHLGGEVRRPLYTDKLIF. CDR3 DNA: TGTGCTCTTGGGGAAGTGGGCCTACACCTGGGGGGTGAAGTGAGGAGGCCACTGTACACCGATAAACTCATCTTT.

This clone was counted ten times or more. The rearrangement uses TRDV1 and TRDJ1, with a tentative D call TRDD3 (5 bases). V shed 5 bases and J shed 6 bases, with 34 bases lying between them. Germline V gene data show CDR1 as TSWWSYY and CDR2 as QGS. The CDR3 has 20 amino acids. The CDR3 sequence: CALGPPNGGTPVVGNHKLIF. As DNA, the CDR3 is TGTGCTCTTGGGCCCCCGAATGGTGGCACCCCGGTTGTGGGGAATCATAAACTCATCTTT.

This clone was observed a handful of times. The protein in TCRdb stems from a much larger clone and differs at residue 15 from this DNA's translation, likely a read error; here the protein is translated from the DNA. The genes are TRDV2 and TRDJ1, with 11 bases lining up with TRDD3. The J gene is absent in TCRdb and was assigned here via DNA matching to germline. V lost 0 bases to trimming and J lost 3 bases; unmatched junction nucleotides: 23. Per germline, CDR1 GEAIGNYY and CDR2 EKD. This CDR3 region has 22 residues. The CDR3 coding sequence is TGTGCCTGTGACACCATCGAGGCTGGGGGATACCGCCCTAGGCCCCCTTCCGATAAACTCATCTTT. Protein product: CACDTIEAGGYRPRPPSDKLIF.

As for this clone: The TCRdb record carries a much larger clone's protein, which differs from this DNA's translation at residue 7; a read error is the likely cause, and the protein listed here is the DNA translation. The chain couples TRDV2 to TRDJ1; D is unclear. In the absence of a J gene in TCRdb, the DNA was matched to germline to assign it here. V was trimmed by 0 bases and J by 1 base, leaving 14 bases between them. CDR3 size: 16 residues. Per germline, CDR1 GEAIGNYY and CDR2 EKD. Written as DNA, the CDR3 is TGTGCCTGTGACACCGAGAAAGAAGAGGGCACCGATAAACTCATCTTT. This encodes CACDTEKEEGTDKLIF.

This clone was counted many times. The amino acid sequence in TCRdb belongs to a much larger clone and departs from this DNA's translation at residue 4, likely a sequencing read error; the sequence shown is translated from the DNA. The chain joins TRDV2 to TRDJ2; 11 bases map to TRDD3. This CDR3 contains 16 residues. V was pared by 5 bases and J by 0 bases, with 4 bases of the junction left unmatched. Germline lookup yields CDR1 GEAIGNYY and CDR2 EKD. Written as DNA, the CDR3 is TGTGCCTGTGGCGTACTGGGGGATACTTTGACAGCACAACTCTTCTTT. Translating gives CACGVLGDTLTAQLFF.

On this clone itself: TCRdb lists the protein of a much larger clone for this DNA, which differs at residue 20, so this is likely a read error; the protein given here is translated from the DNA itself. The V call is TRAV38-2/DV8, the J call TRDJ1; maybe TRDD3 (9 bases). Here the J gene came from matching the DNA to germline, since TCRdb omits it. The CDR3 covers 23 residues. Germline V gene sequence: CDR1 TSESDYY, CDR2 QEAYKQQN. The CDR3, as DNA: TGTGCTTATAGGAGTAAGATTTCCTTCCTAGACCCTACTGGGGGACACGGGACCGATACACTCATCTTT. Its protein product is CAYRSKISFLDPTGGHGTDTLIF.

A word on this clone: The translation of this DNA and the TCRdb protein of a much larger clone differ at residue 16, probably owing to a read error; the protein shown here is translated from the DNA. In DNA, the CDR3 is TGTGCCTGTGACACCGGGAGTTTGTATCGACTGGGGGATTTGGAATGCACCGATAAACTCATCTTT. Its translation: CACDTGSLYRLGDLECTDKLIF. The chain combines TRDV2 with TRDJ1, with 10 bases aligning to TRDD3. TCRdb records no J gene; here it was assigned by comparing the DNA to germline. The CDR3 is made up of 22 amino acids. With 0 bases clipped from V and 1 base from J, the junction kept 22 bases outside the gene matches. The germline V gene has CDR1 GEAIGNYY and CDR2 EKD.

Regarding this clone: The TCRdb protein comes from a much larger clone and disagrees with this DNA's translation at residue 15, likely due to a read error; the protein given here is derived from the DNA. V is TRDV2 and J is TRDJ1; 10 bases map to TRDD3. Matching the DNA to germline supplied the J gene, which TCRdb does not give. This CDR3 is 23 amino acids long. Trimming at V came to 5 bases and at J to 1 base, leaving 30 bases not matched to a gene. CDR1 and CDR2 (germline): GEAIGNYY, EKD. The CDR3 region has the DNA TGTGCCTGTGGCAAACACTTCCTAATGAGGGGGATACGCTCCTGGGGTTGCACCGATAAACTCATCTTT. Translation gives CACGKHFLMRGIRSWGCTDKLIF.

At least ten counts were recorded for this clone. This rearrangement joins TRDV1 to TRDJ1, with 7 bases that match TRDD3. The germline V gene has CDR1 TSWWSYY and CDR2 QGS. This CDR3 region has 19 residues. V gave up 4 bases and J gave up 0 bases; unmatched junction bases: 17. CDR3 loop: CALGVRGWGRLGYTDKLIF. The CDR3 DNA reads TGTGCTCTTGGGGTACGGGGGTGGGGGAGACTTGGGTACACCGATAAACTCATCTTT.

This clone appeared a few times. This likely traces to a read error, being one base from a far larger clone. Other nucleotide sequences in the sample specify the same CDR3. With the J gene uncalled, the V gene is TRDV1; TRDD3 is the table's D call, not checked against the DNA. Germline CDR1 is TSWWSYY and CDR2 is QGS. CDR3 size: 18 residues. The chain's CDR3 is CALGEKIGGYKYTDKLIF. CDR3 in DNA: TGTGCTCTTGGGGAAAAAATTGGGGGATACAAGTACACCGATAAACTTATCTTT.

This clone has a count of ten or more. TCRdb's entry gives the protein of a much larger clone, which mismatches this DNA's translation at residue 16, likely from a read error; the protein reported here is translated from the DNA. The J gene is TRDJ3, the V gene TRDV2; TRDD3 aligns across 13 bases. This CDR3 is 19 amino acids long. Germline V lookup: CDR1 GEAIGNYY, CDR2 EKD. CDR3 sequence (DNA): TGTGCCTGTGACAGTACTGGGGGATACGGCTCCTGGGACACCCGAAAGATGTTTTTC. Protein sequence: CACDSTGGYGSWDTRKMFF.

This clone was observed a few times. Only one base separates this from a far larger clonotype, so it likely reflects a read error. Other DNA sequences in the same sample also yield this CDR3. The chain uses TRDV1 and TRDJ1, with 9 bases matching TRDD3. No J gene is reported in TCRdb; it was inferred here by comparing the DNA with germline. Germline CDR1 TSWWSYY, CDR2 QGS. CDR3 length: 16 amino acids. The CDR3 here is CALGEVLTGGPTKLIF. Here the CDR3 DNA reads TGCGCTCTTGGGGAAGTCCTTACTGGGGGACCTACTAAACTCATCTTT.

Regarding this clone: This is likely an artifact of a read error, given a far larger clone one base away. This sample includes further DNA sequences coding for the same CDR3. CDR3 DNA: TGTGCCCTTGGGGAACCCTACTGGGGGATACGAGGTAAACTCATCTTT. This encodes CALGEPYWGIRGKLIF. This chain connects TRDV1 to TRDJ1, with 13 bases matching TRDD3. The J gene, not given by TCRdb, was assigned here from a germline match of the nucleotide sequence. Germline CDR1 and CDR2: TSWWSYY and QGS. This CDR3 contains 16 residues.

Remarks on this clone: The mismatch at residue 13 between this DNA's translation and the TCRdb protein of a much larger clone likely reflects a read error; the protein shown is translated from the DNA. The chain is built from TRDV1 and TRDJ1; 11 bases are a match to TRDD3. No J gene was available from TCRdb, and it was assigned here by a germline match of the DNA. The CDR3 is made up of 18 amino acids. Germline V gene sequence: CDR1 TSWWSYY, CDR2 QGS. The ends lost 3 bases at V and 3 bases at J; junction bases unmatched: 12. The CDR3 DNA is TGTGCTCTTGGGGACTACTCGGTGGGGGATACGCGTGCCGATAAACTCATCTTT. Translating gives CALGDYSVGDTRADKLIF.

About this clone itself: TCRdb pairs this DNA with a much larger clone's protein that differs at residue 3, likely a read error; the protein shown was translated from the DNA. The V gene is TRDV2, the J gene TRDJ2; TRDD3 is a possible D gene (6 bases). CDR3 length: 13 amino acids. CDR1 is GEAIGNYY and CDR2 is EKD in the germline V gene. DNA for the CDR3: TGTGCCGGTGACACCTGGGGGACAGCACAACTCTTCTTT. Translated: CAGDTWGTAQLFF.

With regard to this clone: A far larger clone is a single base away, which makes a read error likely. Other DNA sequences in this sample translate to the same CDR3. J is TRDJ1 and V is TRDV1, with unresolved D. Germline-derived CDR1 and CDR2 are TSWWSYY and QGS. CDR3 length: 14 amino acids. CDR3 loop: CALGGIPAADKLIF. The CDR3 nucleotides read TGTGCTCTTGGGGGCATTCCGGCGGCCGATAAGCTCATCTTT.

There are a few counts of this clone. Only one base separates this from a far larger clonotype, so it likely reflects a read error. This specimen includes other DNA sequences encoding the same CDR3. This rearrangement joins TRDV2 to TRDJ1; unclear D gene. Matching the DNA to germline supplied the J gene, which TCRdb does not give. V lost 1 base, J lost 0 bases, and 14 bases lay in between. The V gene's germline CDR1 is GEAIGNYY and CDR2 EKD. The CDR3 runs 16 residues. CDR3 in DNA: TGTGCCTGTGACACGCACGGAGGTATTTACACCGATAAACTCATCTTT. This translates into CACDTHGGIYTDKLIF.

On this clone: TCRdb's protein, taken from a much larger clone, differs from this DNA's translation at residue 5, likely owing to a read error; the protein displayed comes from the DNA. J is TRDJ1 and V is TRDV1, with 9 positions matching TRDD2. No J gene was available from TCRdb, and it was assigned here by a germline match of the DNA. The CDR3 is 19 residues long. V shed 6 bases, J shed 0 bases, and the junction held 17 bases outside the gene matches. Germline V gene lookup returns CDR1 TSWWSYY and CDR2 QGS. The CDR3 region is CALGASLPTAGDDTDKLIF. The CDR3 region has the DNA TGTGCTCTTGGCGCCTCCCTTCCTACTGCTGGGGATGACACCGATAAACTCATCTTT.